What follows are 17 T cell receptor beta chains derived from one specimen sequenced in a study of cytomegalovirus exposure and HLA in healthy donors. Primers for the PCR totalled 60 Vbeta and 13 Jbeta. Profiling relied on immunoSEQ multiplex PCR, and the TCRdb table lists in-frame clones only, not all of them. The sample has 90,000 to 120,000 clones, 65% to 80% seen once; the top ten hold 2.5% to 3.5%. Sequencing was performed on PBMCs. These receptors were collected from a woman in her forties in good health and CMV-seronegative.

The genes are TRBV5-1 and TRBJ2-7, with 7 nucleotides matching TRBD1. After removal of 2 bases from V and 0 bases from J, the junction contained 5 bases not matched to a gene. Germline assignment: CDR1 SGHRS and CDR2 YFSETQ. This CDR3 has 15 residues. The CDR3 bases are TGCGCCAGCAGCTTACAGACAGGGAGCTCCTACGAGCAGTACTTC. This sequence encodes CASSLQTGSSYEQYF.

The rearrangement links TRBV18 to TRBJ2-1; 16 bases line up with TRBD2. Germline values: CDR1 KGHSH, CDR2 LQKENI. This CDR3 has 18 amino acids. V was pared by 3 bases and J by 3 bases, with 5 bases of the junction left unmatched. CDR3 region: CASSPGLAGGPDYNEQFF. The CDR3 nucleotides are TGTGCCAGCTCACCGGGACTAGCGGGAGGGCCGGACTACAATGAGCAGTTCTTC.

The chain is built from TRBV18 and TRBJ1-1; TRBD1 matches at 7 bases. Germline V gene sequence: CDR1 KGHSH, CDR2 LQKENI. The CDR3 has 14 residues. Losses at the gene ends were 6 bases for V and 0 bases for J; bases not matched to a gene: 4. CDR3 residues: CASSRGQMNTEAFF. CDR3 bases: TGTGCCAGCTCCCGGGGACAGATGAACACTGAAGCTTTCTTT.

This clone was counted a few times. This chain joins TRBV9 and TRBJ2-5, with TRBD2 matching over 13 bases. Germline CDR1 reads SGDLS; CDR2 reads YYNGEE. The CDR3 sequence is 19 residues long. V lost 0 bases and J lost 4; bases outside the gene matches: 12. CDR3 bases: TGTGCCAGCAGCGTAGGGGTTGGACTAGCGGGGGCAGGGGGAGAGACCCAGTACTTC. Its translation: CASSVGVGLAGAGGETQYF.

This chain links TRBV19 with TRBJ2-7, with 7 nucleotides matching TRBD1. CDR1 is LNHDA and CDR2 is SQIVND in the germline V gene (reference sequence). V shed 2 bases and J 6 bases; nucleotides not matched to a gene: 4. The CDR3 length is 13 residues. This CDR3 is CASSILQGTEQYF. The CDR3 nucleotides are TGTGCCAGTAGTATACTACAGGGGACCGAGCAGTACTTC.

The chain recombines TRBV5-1 with TRBJ1-1, with D unresolved. V was trimmed by 0 bases and J by 4 bases, leaving 7 bases between them. The CDR3 length is 13 residues. Looked up from germline, CDR1 is SGHRS and CDR2 is YFSETQ. The CDR3 protein is CASSLGTVTEAFF. CDR3 DNA sequence: TGCGCCAGCAGCTTGGGAACTGTCACTGAAGCTTTCTTT.

This chain uses TRBV11-2 with TRBJ2-7, with D possibly matching TRBD1 (6 bases). Trimming pared 3 bases from V and 4 bases from J, leaving 16 bases between. There are 15 residues in the CDR3. Germline lookup yields CDR1 SGHAT and CDR2 FQNNGV. The CDR3 DNA follows: TGTGCCAGCAGCTTGGGACATGAAGTTATTTACGAGCAGTACTTC. As protein: CASSLGHEVIYEQYF.

J is TRBJ2-7 and V is TRBV27, with D uncertain. Germline CDR1 and CDR2: MNHEY and SMNVEV (reference sequence). Trimming pared 4 bases from V and 1 base from J, leaving 14 bases between. The CDR3 is made up of 15 amino acids. The CDR3: CASSSLTSKSYEQYF. For the CDR3, the DNA is TGTGCCAGCAGTTCCCTAACGTCCAAATCCTACGAGCAGTACTTC.

The chain couples TRBV15 to TRBJ1-2, with TRBD1 as a possible D gene (5 bases). Germline V gene data show CDR1 as LNHNV and CDR2 as YYDKDF (reference sequence). The ends were cut back, 3 bases at V and 6 bases at J, with 14 bases in the middle. The CDR3 loop spans 14 amino acids. The CDR3 reads CATSSDDRLHGYTF. CDR3 in DNA: TGTGCCACCAGCAGTGACGACAGACTGCATGGCTACACCTTC. Looking up the rest from reference TRBV15 and TRBJ1-2 gives the full variable domain: DAMVIQNPRYQVTQFGKPVTLSCSQTLNHNVMYWYQQKSSQAPKLLFHYYDKDFNNEADTPDNFQSRRPNTSFCFLDIRSPGLGDTAMYLCATSSDDRLHGYTFGSGTRLTVV.

This chain links TRBV11-2 with TRBJ2-7; 8 nucleotides match TRBD2. The germline gives CDR1 SGHAT, CDR2 FQNNGV. CDR3 length: 16 amino acids. V gave up 4 bases and J gave up 3 bases; unmatched junction bases: 11. The CDR3 spells CASSYMYGGDNYEQYF. The CDR3 DNA reads TGTGCCAGCAGCTACATGTACGGGGGGGATAACTACGAGCAGTACTTC.

The chain is built from TRBV6-6 and TRBJ1-4, with unresolved D. This CDR3 region has 15 residues. V gave up 2 bases and J gave up 0 bases, with 7 bases separating them. Germline values: CDR1 MNHNY, CDR2 SVGAGI (reference sequence). CDR3 in amino acids: CASSYGPSTNEKLFF. The CDR3 DNA reads TGTGCCAGCAGTTACGGCCCGTCAACTAATGAAAAACTGTTTTTT.

About this clone itself: One junction end does not reproduce the germline sequence, and a read error may be involved. The V gene is TRBV7-9, the J gene TRBJ2-5; 7 bases are a match to TRBD2. The CDR3 is made up of 16 amino acids. In germline, CDR1 is SEHNR, CDR2 FQNEAQ (reference sequence). The CDR3 loop is CSSSARDYHSGETQYF. The CDR3 DNA reads TGTTCCAGCAGCGCCCGGGACTATCATTCAGGAGAGACCCAGTACTTC. Drawing the rest from reference TRBV7-9 and TRBJ2-5, the complete variable domain is DTGVSQNPRHKITKRGQNVTFRCDPISEHNRLYWYRQTLGQGPEFLTYFQNEAQLEKSRLLSDRFSAERPKGSFSTLEIQRTEQGDSAMYLCSSSARDYHSGETQYFGPGTRLLVL.

V usage is TRBV4-3 and J usage is TRBJ2-7; no clear D gene. CDR1 LGHNA and CDR2 YSLEER come from the germline V gene. This CDR3 contains 16 residues. With 0 bases removed from V and 0 bases from J, the gap between germline ends came to 12 bases. In nucleotides, the CDR3 is TGCGCCAGCAGCCAAGATCTGGGCAGAAGCTCCTACGAGCAGTACTTC. The encoded protein is CASSQDLGRSSYEQYF.

The chain links TRBV6-5 to TRBJ2-5; no reliable D call. The assigned J gene may be wrong: the sequence end matches TRBJ2-7 better. The germline V gene encodes CDR1 MNHEY and CDR2 SVGAGI. The CDR3 runs 14 residues. CDR3: CASSYSEKAYEQYF. CDR3 nucleotide sequence: TGTGCCAGCAGTTACTCGGAGAAAGCCTACGAGCAGTACTTC.

This clone was counted once. V is TRBV6-1 and J is TRBJ2-5; weak D call: TRBD2 (5 bases). Trimming took 3 bases from V and 1 from J, leaving 18 bases between them. The CDR3 length is 17 residues. Germline values: CDR1 MNHNS, CDR2 SASEGT. For the CDR3, the DNA is TGTGCCAGCAGTGACGACCCGGGAATGGCGATCCAAGAGACCCAGTACTTC. Translated: CASSDDPGMAIQETQYF.

This chain connects TRBV19 to TRBJ1-1; D ambiguous. The CDR3 has 15 amino acids. V lost 2 bases, J lost 1 base, and 11 bases lay in between. Germline-derived CDR1 and CDR2 are LNHDA and SQIVND (reference sequence). The DNA of the CDR3 is TGTGCCAGTAGTATAACAGCCTGGAAGAACACTGAAGCTTTCTTT. Amino acid sequence: CASSITAWKNTEAFF.

V is TRBV13 and J is TRBJ2-4, with D tentatively TRBD1 (5 bases). Trimming removed 2 bases at V and 6 bases at J, with 5 bases between. CDR3 length equals 12 residues. Germline V CDR1 and CDR2: PRHDT, FYEKMQ (reference sequence). The CDR3 nucleotides are TGTGCCAGCAGCTTACAGGGAAACATTCAGTACTTC. It encodes CASSLQGNIQYF.